The 18 T cell receptor beta chains below come from one sample, sequenced in a study of OX40 agonist ivuxolimab in advanced cancers. Profiling relied on immunoSEQ multiplex PCR, and the TCRdb table lists in-frame clones only, not all of them. Among 40,000 or so clones listed, approximately 90% were seen once. The sample consisted of CD4+ or CD8+ T cells sorted from blood, taken in a trial of the OX40 agonist ivuxolimab. All receptors derive from an adult with an advanced solid tumor such as melanoma, head and neck, liver or kidney cancer.

The chain is built from TRBV13 and TRBJ1-3; D perhaps matches TRBD1 (5 bases). The germline V gene encodes CDR1 PRHDT and CDR2 FYEKMQ (reference sequence). The CDR3 runs to 15 residues. V was trimmed by 5 bases and J by 0 bases, leaving 11 bases between them. CDR3 loop: CASSLGLSSGNTIYF. CDR3 sequence (DNA): TGTGCCAGCAGCCTGGGACTGAGCTCTGGAAACACCATATATTTT.

The CDR3 spells CASSLGAYNSPLHF. The CDR3 region has the DNA TGTGCCAGCAGCCTGGGGGCCTATAATTCACCCCTCCACTTT. The J gene is TRBJ1-6, the V gene TRBV7-2; D may be TRBD1 (5 bases). The germline CDR1 and CDR2 sequences are SGHTA and FQGNSA. V was pared by 5 bases and J by 2 bases, with 7 bases between. CDR3 length: 14 residues. Full variable domain (remainder filled in from reference TRBV7-2 and TRBJ1-6): GAGVSQSPSNKVTEKGKDVELRCDPISGHTALYWYRQSLGQGLEFLIYFQGNSAPDKSGLPSDRFSAERTGGSVSTLTIQRTQQEDSAVYLCASSLGAYNSPLHFGNGTRLTVT.

The chain has TRBV11-2 and TRBJ2-1; TRBD2 agrees at 7 bases. CDR3 length equals 15 residues. J was trimmed by 0 bases and V by 2 bases; bases with no gene match: 1. Germline assignment: CDR1 SGHAT and CDR2 FQNNGV. CDR3 coding DNA: TGTGCCAGCAGCTTACTAGCGGACTCCTACAATGAGCAGTTCTTC. Amino acid sequence: CASSLLADSYNEQFF.

The V and J genes are TRBV6-1 and TRBJ1-5, with 7 bases that match TRBD1. Germline V gives CDR1 MNHNS, CDR2 SASEGT. The CDR3 consists of 14 residues. The CDR3 loop is CVTGTDYSNQPQHF. In DNA form, the CDR3 reads TGTGTCACCGGGACAGATTATAGCAATCAGCCCCAGCATTTT.

This clone was seen only once. The gene calls are TRBV5-2 and TRBJ2-3; TRBD2 is the table's D call and was not checked against the DNA. TRBV5-2 is described as a pseudogene. The CDR3 spans 16 residues. CDR3 DNA: TGTGCCAGCAGCTTGGCTCCGGAGCGGGTCCCAGATACGCAGTATTTT. It encodes CASSLAPERVPDTQYF.

The CDR3 here is CASSEYRGLKEKLFF. Here the CDR3 DNA reads TGTGCCAGCAGTGAATATCGGGGCCTGAAAGAAAAACTGTTTTTT. The J gene is TRBJ1-4, the V gene TRBV6-1; D perhaps matches TRBD1 (5 bases). V was pared by 2 bases and J by 8 bases, with 15 bases between. The CDR3 runs 15 residues. Germline assignment: CDR1 MNHNS and CDR2 SASEGT.

The V call is TRBV5-1, the J call TRBJ1-1; TRBD1 is a possible D gene (5 bases). This CDR3 spans 13 amino acids. The germline CDR1 and CDR2 sequences are SGHRS and YFSETQ. The ends were cut back, 4 bases at V and 4 bases at J, with 11 bases in the middle. The CDR3 reads CASSARAATEAFF. CDR3 coding DNA: TGCGCCAGCAGCGCCAGGGCGGCCACTGAAGCTTTCTTT.

The rearrangement joins TRBV28 to TRBJ1-2, with D possibly matching TRBD1 (6 bases). CDR3 size: 13 residues. V lost 3 bases to trimming and J lost 8 bases, with 13 bases between them. Germline V gene data show CDR1 as MDHEN and CDR2 as SYDVKM. The CDR3 loop is CASSFPGGRGYTF. Written as DNA, the CDR3 is TGTGCCAGCAGTTTTCCCGGGGGCCGGGGCTACACCTTC.

This chain links TRBV6-1 with TRBJ2-7; 7 bases line up with TRBD1. Unmatched junction bases numbered 3, after V lost 3 bases and J lost 1 base. The CDR3 is 14 amino acids. CDR1 and CDR2 from the germline V gene are MNHNS and SASEGT. The CDR3 sequence is CASSDPGQSYEQYF. CDR3 DNA: TGTGCCAGCAGTGACCCGGGACAGTCCTACGAGCAGTACTTC.

The V gene is TRBV6-6, the J gene TRBJ2-7, with D tentatively TRBD2 (5 bases). The CDR3 covers 14 residues. Trimming pared 1 base from V and 3 bases from J, leaving 10 bases between. The germline gives CDR1 MNHNY, CDR2 SVGAGI (reference sequence). The CDR3 nucleotides are TGTGCCAGCAGTTACTGGGGTGGAGGCTACGAGCAGTACTTC. It yields the protein CASSYWGGGYEQYF.

V usage is TRBV15 and J usage is TRBJ2-2, with 10 bases lining up with TRBD2. This CDR3 contains 16 residues. Trimming at V came to 7 bases and at J to 2 bases, leaving 7 bases not matched to a gene. CDR1 and CDR2 (germline): LNHNV, YYDKDF (reference sequence). The CDR3 DNA reads as TGTGCCACCACAGAGCGGGGGGGCCTAAACACCGGGGAGCTGTTTTTT. Residues: CATTERGGLNTGELFF.

The genes are TRBV30 and TRBJ1-2, with 10 positions matching TRBD1. J gave up 7 bases and V 0 bases, and 5 bases lay outside the gene matches. Germline loops: CDR1 GTSNPN, CDR2 SVGIG (reference sequence). The CDR3 covers 14 residues. In DNA form, the CDR3 reads TGTGCCTGGAGTGTAGGAGGGACAGGGGCTGGCTACACCTTC. Translating gives CAWSVGGTGAGYTF.

J is TRBJ2-7 and V is TRBV6-6, with 7 bases lining up with TRBD2. CDR3 length: 16 residues. The germline CDR1 and CDR2 sequences are MNHNY and SVGAGI (reference sequence). Losses at the gene ends were 0 bases for V and 6 bases for J; bases not matched to a gene: 11. The CDR3 protein is CASSYSRAGVEGEQYF. The DNA for the CDR3 is TGTGCCAGCAGTTACTCGAGGGCGGGGGTTGAGGGCGAGCAGTACTTC.

This clone was seen ten or more times. J is TRBJ2-3 and V is TRBV7-9; TRBD2 might be the D (6 bases). CDR3 size: 16 residues. Germline V gene sequence: CDR1 SEHNR, CDR2 FQNEAQ (reference sequence). Deletions cut 3 bases from V and 4 bases from J, with 17 bases between. The CDR3 loop is CASSLAPERVPDTQYF. The CDR3 nucleotides read TGTGCCAGCAGCTTGGCTCCGGAGCGGGTCCCAGATACGCAGTATTTT. The complete variable domain, with remaining parts taken from reference TRBV7-9 and TRBJ2-3, reads DTGVSQNPRHKITKRGQNVTFRCDPISEHNRLYWYRQTLGQGPEFLTYFQNEAQLEKSRLLSDRFSAERPKGSFSTLEIQRTEQGDSAMYLCASSLAPERVPDTQYFGPGTRLTVL.

V and J are TRBV7-9 and TRBJ2-7; no reliable D call. CDR1 SEHNR and CDR2 FQNEAQ come from the germline V gene (reference sequence). V shed 2 bases and J shed 5 bases, with 16 bases lying between them. The CDR3 is 15 amino acids. CDR3 region: CASSLSRLFFDEQYF. In DNA form, the CDR3 reads TGTGCCAGCAGCTTAAGTCGGTTGTTCTTCGACGAGCAGTACTTC.

This chain uses TRBV4-1 with TRBJ1-2; D gene unclear. The germline CDR1 and CDR2 sequences are MGHRA and YSYEKL. V was cut by 1 base and J by 7 bases, with 7 bases left in between. This CDR3 spans 12 amino acids. CDR3 coding DNA: TGCGCCAGCAGCCAAGGCGTAGCTGGCTACACCTTC. Its protein product is CASSQGVAGYTF.

The chain combines TRBV10-3 with TRBJ2-5; the D is unclear. Germline-derived CDR1 and CDR2 are ENHRY and SYGVKD. CDR3 length: 16 residues. With 2 bases removed from V and 5 bases from J, the gap between germline ends came to 18 bases. The CDR3 reads CAISEGPGLSFETQYF. The CDR3 DNA is TGTGCCATCAGTGAGGGCCCGGGCCTATCTTTTGAGACCCAGTACTTC.

This rearrangement joins TRBV27 to TRBJ2-7, with 7 bases identical to TRBD2. V was pared by 0 bases and J by 6 bases, with 8 bases of the junction left unmatched. This CDR3 comprises 15 residues. Germline values: CDR1 MNHEY, CDR2 SMNVEV (reference sequence). As DNA, the CDR3 is TGTGCCAGCAGTTTATCGGCGGGACTAACAGGCGAGCAGTACTTC. Translated: CASSLSAGLTGEQYF.